One T cell receptor beta chain is described in this entry. Sequencing used immunoSEQ v3.0 at survey level. The repertoire was sequenced with immunoSEQ multiplex PCR; TCRdb's copy has only in-frame clones and lacks some. The table shows 20,000 to 25,000 clones, with roughly 88% occurring only once. The CDR3 length is 15 residues. In germline, CDR1 is SEHNR, CDR2 FQNEAQ (reference sequence). V was trimmed by 3 bases and J by 0 bases, leaving 10 bases between them. These data belong to a study of long-term antiretroviral therapy in people with HIV. Treatment for all HIV-infected participants took place in the United States.

J is TRBJ2-3 and V is TRBV7-9; no firm D call. The receptor comes from a man in his 60s with HIV. The sample here was unsorted PBMCs, taken 0.6 years after starting antiretroviral therapy. The CDR3 DNA reads TGTGCCAGCAGCTTGAGGCTACCCAGCACAGATACGCAGTATTTT. Its protein is CASSLRLPSTDTQYF.